A single sample is the source of the 25 T cell receptor beta chains below, sequenced in a study of T-cell memory formation after mild COVID-19. TCRdb fed the 5' RACE reads into MiXCR, producing one record per CDR3 protein. The sample has 200,000 to 250,000 distinct CDR3 sequences; approximately 10% are singletons. Sequencing used PBMCs or a T cell subset sorted from them (not recorded which). The receptors originated from a man younger than 35 who had mild COVID-19 (a few samples of this study predate the infection). Cell type and time point are not known.

This clonotype occurred a few times. The CDR3 does not close with the conserved phenylalanine or tryptophan, likely indicating a read error. The DNA is left out, because the CDR3 cannot be placed on it with certainty; the CDR3 is given as TCRdb lists it. This chain joins TRBV19 and TRBJ2-7; the table's D call of TRBD1 was not tested on the DNA. Including both end residues, the CDR3 is 10 amino acids long. The germline gives CDR1 LNHDA, CDR2 SQIVND (reference sequence). The CDR3 loop reads CASSISGGRG.

This clonotype was seen at least ten times. The genes are TRBV6-6 and TRBJ1-6; D is undetermined. From germline, CDR1 is MNHNY and CDR2 SVGAGI (reference sequence). The V and J ends lost 2 bases and 13 bases respectively, with 12 bases between them. The CDR3 spans 13 residues. CDR3 in amino acids: CASSYNLRGPLHF. CDR3 DNA: TGTGCCAGCAGTTACAATTTGAGAGGCCCCCTCCACTTT.

This clonotype was seen at least ten times. J is TRBJ2-3 and V is TRBV28, with a possible D match to TRBD2 (5 bases). The V and J ends lost 4 bases and 6 bases respectively, with 8 bases between them. The CDR3 runs 12 residues. Germline V lookup: CDR1 MDHEN, CDR2 SYDVKM. DNA for the CDR3: TGTGCCAGCAGTTCCACTAGGGATACGCAGTATTTT. Encoded protein: CASSSTRDTQYF.

This clonotype was seen a few times. The chain is built from TRBV6-1 and TRBJ1-1; D is ambiguous. The CDR3 has 13 residues. Deletions cut 0 bases from V and 3 bases from J, with 5 bases between. CDR1 is MNHNS and CDR2 is SASEGT in the germline V gene. CDR3 nucleotides: TGTGCCAGCAGTGAAGCGCAGTACACTGAAGCTTTCTTT. As protein: CASSEAQYTEAFF.

This clonotype was counted a few times. V usage is TRBV5-1 and J usage is TRBJ2-1, with D possibly being TRBD1 (6 bases). CDR3 length equals 14 residues. V lost 4 bases and J 5 bases, leaving 13 bases between the germline ends. Germline V gene sequence: CDR1 SGHRS, CDR2 YFSETQ. Here the CDR3 DNA reads TGCGCCAGCAGCCCCCTCGGACAGCACAATGAGCAGTTCTTC. Its translation: CASSPLGQHNEQFF.

The gene calls are TRBV6-5 and TRBJ1-6, with D perhaps TRBD1 (5 bases). The CDR3 runs 13 residues. CDR1 MNHEY and CDR2 SVGAGI come from the germline V gene. V lost 6 bases and J 4 bases, leaving 7 bases between the germline ends. CDR3 bases: TGTGCCAGCAGACAGGCGTATAATTCACCCCTCCACTTT. Protein product: CASRQAYNSPLHF.

This clonotype has just a few counts. The V call is TRBV6-5, the J call TRBJ2-3, with D tentatively TRBD1 or TRBD2 (6 bases each). Trimming took off 0 bases at V and 6 bases at J, with 16 bases between the two ends. The CDR3 is made up of 16 amino acids. Germline lookup yields CDR1 MNHEY and CDR2 SVGAGI. This CDR3 is CASSYSPRGAYDTQYF. As DNA, the CDR3 is TGTGCCAGCAGTTACTCCCCAAGGGGGGCGTACGATACGCAGTATTTT.

The chain is built from TRBV28 and TRBJ2-5, with D perhaps assigned TRBD1 or TRBD2 (5 bases each). Trimming shortened V by 3 bases and J by 5 bases, and 13 bases separated the two germline ends. This CDR3 contains 14 residues. Germline V gives CDR1 MDHEN, CDR2 SYDVKM. CDR3 sequence reads: CASSLPGALETQYF. The DNA of the CDR3 is TGTGCCAGCAGTTTGCCCGGGGCGTTGGAGACCCAGTACTTC. Using reference TRBV28 and TRBJ2-5 for the parts outside the CDR3, the full variable domain is DVKVTQSSRYLVKRTGEKVFLECVQDMDHENMFWYRQDPGLGLRLIYFSYDVKMKEKGDIPEGYSVSREKKERFSLILESASTNQTSMYLCASSLPGALETQYFGPGTRLLVL.

This clonotype was found many times. V is TRBV5-1 and J is TRBJ2-5, with D possibly TRBD1 on 6 matching bases. In germline, CDR1 is SGHRS, CDR2 YFSETQ. The V and J ends lost 3 bases and 2 bases respectively, with 8 bases between them. This CDR3 spans 13 amino acids. The CDR3 DNA reads TGCGCCAGCAGCTCACAGGGACAAGAGACCCAGTACTTC. Amino acids: CASSSQGQETQYF.

This chain connects TRBV7-9 to TRBJ2-6; no firm D call. The CDR3 has 16 residues. V lost 4 bases to trimming and J lost 0 bases, with 10 bases between them. Germline V gene lookup returns CDR1 SEHNR and CDR2 FQNEAQ (reference sequence). Written as DNA, the CDR3 is TGTGCCAGCAGCTCCAGGAGATCCTCTGGGGCCAACGTCCTGACTTTC. Amino acid sequence: CASSSRRSSGANVLTF.

V usage is TRBV3-1 and J usage is TRBJ2-1; the match to TRBD1 covers 12 bases. This CDR3 spans 15 amino acids. V lost 4 bases, J lost 14 bases, and 12 bases stayed unmatched. Per germline, CDR1 LGHDT and CDR2 YNNKEL (reference sequence). The CDR3 sequence is CASSRGQGALGKEFF. The CDR3 DNA reads TGTGCCAGCAGCCGGGGACAGGGGGCGCTTGGTAAGGAGTTCTTC.

This clonotype was seen more than once but under ten times. V gene TRBV29-1 combines with J gene TRBJ1-5; possible D gene TRBD1, 5 bases. The CDR3 sequence is 13 residues long. Trimming stripped 3 bases from V and 3 bases from J, with 9 bases between. Germline CDR1 reads SQVTM; CDR2 reads ANQGSEA. The CDR3 region is CSVEPGLNQPQHF. The CDR3, as DNA: TGCAGCGTTGAGCCGGGACTCAATCAGCCCCAGCATTTT. Using reference TRBV29-1 and TRBJ1-5 for the parts outside the CDR3, the full variable domain is SAVISQKPSRDICQRGTSLTIQCQVDSQVTMMFWYRQQPGQSLTLIATANQGSEATYESGFVIDKFPISRPNLTFSTLTVSNMSPEDSSIYLCSVEPGLNQPQHFGDGTRLSIL.

This clonotype was counted only a few times. The rearrangement uses TRBV7-2 and TRBJ1-1; no clear D gene. Germline V CDR1 and CDR2: SGHTA, FQGNSA. The V and J ends lost 8 bases and 3 bases respectively, with 13 bases between them. The CDR3 has 13 residues. In DNA, the CDR3 is TGTGCCAGCTCAAGAAGGGCCGACACTGAAGCTTTCTTT. It is translated as CASSRRADTEAFF.

This clonotype was recorded a few times. The chain employs TRBV18 and TRBJ2-7; a weak D match, TRBD1 (7 bases). The CDR3 is made up of 14 amino acids. Trimming removed 2 bases at V and 3 bases at J, with 11 bases between. CDR1 and CDR2 from the germline V gene are KGHSH and LQKENI. The CDR3 sequence: CASSPTQGGYEQYF. The CDR3 DNA reads as TGTGCCAGCTCACCAACTCAGGGGGGCTACGAGCAGTACTTC.

J is TRBJ1-4 and V is TRBV2, with D unresolved. Germline CDR1 SNHLY, CDR2 FYNNEI. Trimming shortened V by 3 bases and J by 2 bases, and 7 bases separated the two germline ends. The CDR3 has 14 amino acids. The CDR3: CASSDRRTNEKLFF. In DNA, the CDR3 is TGTGCCAGCAGTGATAGGCGGACTAATGAAAAACTGTTTTTT.

The chain recombines TRBV6-1 with TRBJ2-1; 7 bases agree with TRBD1. Looked up from germline, CDR1 is MNHNS and CDR2 is SASEGT. Trimming at V came to 4 bases and at J to 6 bases, leaving 9 bases not matched to a gene. The length of the CDR3 is 15 residues. The CDR3 is CASSAGATGSNEQFF. CDR3 coding DNA: TGTGCCAGCAGTGCCGGAGCGACAGGGAGCAATGAGCAGTTCTTC.

CDR3 sequence reads: CASSFGALYQETQYF. The CDR3 region has the DNA TGTGCCAGCAGCTTCGGGGCCTTGTACCAAGAGACCCAGTACTTC. The chain combines TRBV7-6 with TRBJ2-5, with D possibly being TRBD1 or TRBD2 (5 bases each). With 3 bases removed from V and 0 bases from J, the gap between germline ends came to 11 bases. Germline assignment: CDR1 SGHVS and CDR2 FNYEAQ. The CDR3 sequence is 15 residues long. Full variable domain (missing parts from reference TRBV7-6 and TRBJ2-5): GAGVSQSPRYKVTKRGQDVALRCDPISGHVSLYWYRQALGQGPEFLTYFNYEAQQDKSGLPNDRFSAERPEGSISTLTIQRTEQRDSAMYRCASSFGALYQETQYFGPGTRLLVL.

The genes are TRBV7-8 and TRBJ2-5, with 7 bases matching TRBD1. The length of the CDR3 is 16 residues. From germline, CDR1 is SGHVS and CDR2 FQNEAQ. The V segment lost 3 bases and the J segment 5 bases; nucleotides outside the gene matches: 12. The CDR3 is CASSFRFYGTVETQYF. The CDR3 DNA follows: TGTGCCAGCAGCTTCCGCTTTTACGGGACAGTTGAGACCCAGTACTTC.

This sequence joins TRBV12-3 or TRBV12-4 and TRBJ2-1; a weak D match, TRBD2 (6 bases). Trimming shortened V by 7 bases and J by 4 bases, and 17 bases separated the two germline ends. This CDR3 is built from 15 residues. The CDR3 here is CASTPSGGRYNEQFF. DNA for the CDR3: TGTGCCAGCACCCCTAGTGGAGGGAGGTACAATGAGCAGTTCTTC.

CDR3 residues: CATSDLGTSGGPTQYF. CDR3 coding DNA: TGTGCCACCAGTGATTTGGGGACTAGCGGGGGCCCGACGCAGTATTTT. The chain couples TRBV24-1 to TRBJ2-3, with TRBD2 matching 14 bases. The germline CDR1 and CDR2 sequences are KGHDR and SFDVKD. Losses at the gene ends were 0 bases for V and 9 bases for J; bases not matched to a gene: 4. This CDR3 region has 16 residues.

The sample holds many counts of this clonotype. This rearrangement joins TRBV5-5 to TRBJ1-1; weak D call: TRBD1 (5 bases). V was pared by 5 bases and J by 11 bases, with 22 bases between. The CDR3 runs to 14 residues. The germline gives CDR1 SGHKS, CDR2 YYEKEE (reference sequence). CDR3 amino acids: CASRSIRGGVRAFF. Written as DNA, the CDR3 is TGTGCCAGCAGGTCGATTAGGGGAGGAGTACGCGCTTTCTTT.

This clonotype has a count of ten or more. The genes are TRBV7-9 and TRBJ2-3; D gene uncertain. The CDR3 is made up of 14 amino acids. Trimming took off 5 bases at V and 2 bases at J, with 11 bases between the two ends. Looked up from germline, CDR1 is SEHNR and CDR2 is FQNEAQ (reference sequence). For the CDR3, the DNA is TGTGCCAGCAGCGCCGGGCGGACCACAGATACGCAGTATTTT. The encoded protein is CASSAGRTTDTQYF.

J is TRBJ2-1 and V is TRBV19; D is undetermined. Trimming took 5 bases from V and 5 from J, leaving 4 bases between them. Germline V gives CDR1 LNHDA, CDR2 SQIVND (reference sequence). The CDR3 covers 11 residues. This chain's CDR3 is CASSWNNEQFF. The CDR3 DNA follows: TGTGCCAGTAGTTGGAACAATGAGCAGTTCTTC. The full variable domain, rest sourced from reference TRBV19 and TRBJ2-1, is DGGITQSPKYLFRKEGQNVTLSCEQNLNHDAMYWYRQDPGQGLRLIYYSQIVNDFQKGDIAEGYSVSREKKESFPLTVTSAQKNPTAFYLCASSWNNEQFFGPGTRLTVL.

The J gene is TRBJ2-5, the V gene TRBV18; 9 bases line up with TRBD2. CDR3 length equals 15 residues. J was trimmed by 5 bases and V by 1 base; bases with no gene match: 5. Germline V gives CDR1 KGHSH, CDR2 LQKENI. CDR3: CASSPQSAGGETQYF. The CDR3 DNA follows: TGTGCCAGCTCACCACAGAGTGCGGGAGGGGAGACCCAGTACTTC. Combining the CDR3 with reference TRBV18 and TRBJ2-5 gives the whole variable domain NAGVMQNPRHLVRRRGQEARLRCSPMKGHSHVYWYRQLPEEGLKFMVYLQKENIIDESGMPKERFSAEFPKEGPSILRIQQVVRGDSAAYFCASSPQSAGGETQYFGPGTRLLVL.

This clonotype was seen a few times. The chain uses TRBV28 and TRBJ1-2; TRBD1 agrees at 7 bases. The CDR3 covers 13 residues. Germline V CDR1 and CDR2: MDHEN, SYDVKM. V was pared by 3 bases and J by 8 bases, with 6 bases of the junction left unmatched. CDR3 DNA sequence: TGTGCCAGCAGTTTGACCCAGGGGGTAGGCTACACCTTC. The encoded protein is CASSLTQGVGYTF.